These T cell receptor beta chains were read from a single sample in a study of cytomegalovirus exposure and HLA in healthy donors. Profiling relied on immunoSEQ multiplex PCR, and the TCRdb table lists in-frame clones only, not all of them. The sample holds about 120,000 clones; approximately 90% are singletons and the top ten take about 6%. Sequenced material: PBMCs. The source of these receptors is a woman aged 18-29 years in good health and CMV-seropositive. Both conserved end residues are part of each CDR3. Each record gives: J gene, clone size, D gene, V gene, CDR3 protein, CDR3 DNA. D genes are given only for firm matches. Not all rows give a size; the values are once, few, many and, for expanded clones, a class.

J gene: TRBJ1-3; clone size: once; D gene: NA; V gene: TRBV15; CDR3 protein: CATSRGGQDSGNTIYF; CDR3 DNA: TGTGCCACCAGCAGAGGTGGCCAGGATTCTGGAAACACCATATATTTT
J gene: TRBJ1-3; clone size: once; D gene: NA; V gene: TRBV6-5; CDR3 protein: CASKDWNSGNTIYF; CDR3 DNA: TGTGCCAGCAAGGACTGGAACTCTGGAAACACCATATATTTT
J gene: TRBJ1-2; clone size: NA; D gene: NA; V gene: TRBV11-3; CDR3 protein: CASSLVVEAAHGYTF; CDR3 DNA: TGTGCCAGCAGCTTAGTGGTGGAAGCGGCCCATGGCTACACCTTC
J gene: TRBJ2-7; clone size: NA; D gene: TRBD1; V gene: TRBV4-2; CDR3 protein: CASSQEGQGFYEQYF; CDR3 DNA: TGTGCCAGCAGCCAAGAGGGACAGGGGTTCTACGAGCAGTACTTC
J gene: TRBJ2-7; clone size: NA; D gene: NA; V gene: TRBV30; CDR3 protein: CAWSGGLGTNHYEQYF; CDR3 DNA: TGTGCCTGGAGTGGGGGGTTGGGGACAAACCATTACGAGCAGTACTTC
J gene: TRBJ1-5; clone size: NA; D gene: NA; V gene: TRBV27; CDR3 protein: CASSASGGSNQPQHF; CDR3 DNA: TGTGCCAGCAGCGCAAGCGGGGGAAGCAATCAGCCCCAGCATTTT
J gene: TRBJ2-1; clone size: NA; D gene: TRBD2; V gene: TRBV6-1; CDR3 protein: CASSEARGGYEQFF; CDR3 DNA: TGTGCCAGCAGTGAAGCGCGGGGGGGATATGAGCAGTTCTTC
J gene: TRBJ1-2; clone size: NA; D gene: TRBD1; V gene: TRBV12-5; CDR3 protein: CASGPRARGNGYTF; CDR3 DNA: TGTGCTAGTGGCCCGCGGGCCAGGGGGAATGGCTACACCTTC
J gene: TRBJ1-4; clone size: NA; D gene: TRBD1; V gene: TRBV2; CDR3 protein: CASKVDRGEKLFF; CDR3 DNA: TGTGCCAGCAAAGTGGACAGGGGGGAAAAACTGTTTTTT
J gene: TRBJ2-1; clone size: NA; D gene: NA; V gene: TRBV2; CDR3 protein: CASSAPGEQFF; CDR3 DNA: TGTGCCAGCAGCGCCCCAGGGGAGCAGTTCTTC
J gene: TRBJ2-1; clone size: NA; D gene: TRBD2; V gene: TRBV5-1; CDR3 protein: CASSLAASGVGAYNEQFF; CDR3 DNA: TGCGCCAGCAGCTTGGCGGCTAGCGGTGTGGGGGCCTACAATGAGCAGTTCTTC
J gene: TRBJ2-5; clone size: NA; D gene: NA; V gene: TRBV18; CDR3 protein: CASSPIDREETQYF; CDR3 DNA: TGTGCCAGCTCACCTATAGACCGGGAGGAGACCCAGTACTTC
J gene: TRBJ1-2; clone size: NA; D gene: NA; V gene: TRBV7-9; CDR3 protein: CASSLGRAYGYTF; CDR3 DNA: TGTGCCAGCAGCTTAGGGAGGGCGTATGGCTACACCTTC
J gene: TRBJ1-5; clone size: NA; D gene: NA; V gene: TRBV19; CDR3 protein: CASGWAARTGNQPQHF; CDR3 DNA: TGTGCCAGTGGTTGGGCAGCCCGTACGGGGAATCAGCCCCAGCATTTT
J gene: TRBJ2-1; clone size: NA; D gene: TRBD2; V gene: TRBV13; CDR3 protein: CASSLGGGASGKGGDEQFF; CDR3 DNA: TGTGCCAGCAGCTTAGGCGGTGGGGCTAGCGGGAAAGGAGGCGATGAGCAGTTCTTC
J gene: TRBJ2-6; clone size: NA; D gene: TRBD2; V gene: TRBV19; CDR3 protein: CASSIDAPRGASGANVLTF; CDR3 DNA: TGTGCCAGTAGTATAGATGCCCCGCGGGGGGCGTCAGGGGCCAACGTCCTGACTTTC
J gene: TRBJ2-1; clone size: NA; D gene: TRBD1; V gene: TRBV5-1; CDR3 protein: CASSFTGGGNEQFF; CDR3 DNA: TGCGCCAGCAGCTTTACAGGGGGTGGCAATGAGCAGTTCTTC